This T cell receptor beta chain was sequenced in a study of early T cells in non-severe SARS-CoV-2 infection. Of note for this clonotype: The antigen remains undetermined.

Each single cDNA molecule received a unique molecular identifier. TCRdb used MiXCR to reprocess the 5' RACE reads, holding one entry per CDR3 protein. The table includes 75,000 to 90,000 distinct CDR3 sequences, about 15% detected once. General study findings and limits: A preference for anti-spike CD8 responses marked VDJdb matching, which missed private and CD4 specificities.

The germline gives CDR1 SGDLS, CDR2 YYNGEE. CDR3 length: 14 residues. V was clipped by 5 bases and J by 3 bases; unmatched bases: 8. Sequenced material: whole blood. The V call is TRBV9, the J call TRBJ2-7, with 7 positions matching TRBD1. The receptor comes from an adult who was a healthcare worker with PCR-confirmed SARS-CoV-2 infection or an uninfected control (not recorded which). In nucleotides, the CDR3 is TGTGCCAGCAGTCGAGGACAGGTGGACTACGAGCAGTACTTC. It is translated as CASSRGQVDYEQYF.